This T cell receptor beta chain appears in the sequencing data of a study of blood T cell repertoires in COVID-19. Study overall: Acute and convalescent COVID-19 specimens originated in the United States, Italy and Spain. The cDNA or gDNA used as material had been derived from T cells, B-cell-depleted T cells, or PBMCs.

Germline CDR1 reads ENHRY; CDR2 reads SYGVKD. V shed 6 bases and J 8 bases; nucleotides not matched to a gene: 15. This CDR3 is 17 amino acids long. Per the original data handling: Estimation of nucleated cell counts was performed using reference gene primer amplification. Using immunoSEQ multiplex PCR, the repertoire was profiled, and TCRdb retains in-frame clones only, with some absent. The V and J calls and clone size were taken over from that table, and D and trimming were inferred from the DNA. This repertoire shows approximately 130,000 clones, around 79% found once; its top ten account for roughly 20%. This clone has more than one count but fewer than ten.

The V and J genes are TRBV10-3 and TRBJ2-1; 11 bases fit TRBD2. The sequencing input was peripheral blood. The origin of this receptor is an elderly man with acute or convalescent COVID-19. The CDR3 loop reads CAIRTSGDYSWYDEQFF. The DNA of the CDR3 is TGTGCCATCAGGACTAGCGGGGACTACTCTTGGTATGATGAGCAGTTCTTC.